Ten or more counts support the clone carrying this T cell receptor beta chain. This specimen comes from a study of early T cells in non-severe SARS-CoV-2 infection. The CDR3 runs 14 residues. Germline CDR1 and CDR2: SGHVS and FNYEAQ. V was trimmed by 5 bases and J by 2 bases, leaving 13 bases between them. TCRdb recomputed calls from the 5' RACE reads with MiXCR, one row per CDR3 protein. The sample yields under 30,000 distinct CDR3 sequences, less than 7% seen once. The TCR originated in an adult who was a healthcare worker with PCR-confirmed SARS-CoV-2 infection or an uninfected control (not recorded which). Sequenced sample: whole blood. The rearrangement joins TRBV7-6 to TRBJ2-7; D not resolved. The CDR3 here is CASSLWSGTYEQYF. For the CDR3, the DNA is TGTGCCAGCAGCCTATGGTCCGGAACCTACGAGCAGTACTTC.